The subject of this entry is one T cell receptor (beta chain). This sample includes further DNA sequences coding for the same CDR3. The treatment here: randomized to nivolumab then ipilimumab (arm A) or the reverse (arm B). The data derive from a study of sequential checkpoint blockade in melanoma. Method: immunoSEQ multiplex PCR; TCRdb's copy keeps in-frame clones and lacks some. In the table there are tens of thousands of clones, around 82% of which are singletons. The germline V gene encodes CDR1 LNHDA and CDR2 SQIVND (reference sequence). The CDR3 runs to 12 residues. V was trimmed by 2 bases and J by 4 bases, leaving 5 bases between them.

This clonotype was obtained from a human donor with melanoma. The J gene is TRBJ1-2, the V gene TRBV19; TRBD1 might be the D (5 bases). The starting material was CD8+ T cells sorted from blood (inferred from file names), obtained from a patient given nivolumab and ipilimumab in sequence. CDR3 in amino acids: CASSIQGYGYTF. CDR3 bases: TGTGCCAGTAGTATACAGGGCTATGGCTACACCTTC. Full variable domain (rest looked up from reference TRBV19 and TRBJ1-2): DGGITQSPKYLFRKEGQNVTLSCEQNLNHDAMYWYRQDPGQGLRLIYYSQIVNDFQKGDIAEGYSVSREKKESFPLTVTSAQKNPTAFYLCASSIQGYGYTFGSGTRLTVV.